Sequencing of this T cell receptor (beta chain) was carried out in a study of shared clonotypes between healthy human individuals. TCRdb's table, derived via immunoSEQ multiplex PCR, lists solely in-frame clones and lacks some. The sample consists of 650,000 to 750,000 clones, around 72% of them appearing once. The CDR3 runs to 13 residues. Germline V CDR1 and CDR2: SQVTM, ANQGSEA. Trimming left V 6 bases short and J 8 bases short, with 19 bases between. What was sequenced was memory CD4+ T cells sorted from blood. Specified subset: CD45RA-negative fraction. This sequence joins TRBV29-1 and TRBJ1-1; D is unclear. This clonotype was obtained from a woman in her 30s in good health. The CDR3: CSVISQSGAEAFF. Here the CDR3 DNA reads TGCAGCGTAATATCCCAAAGTGGCGCAGAAGCTTTCTTT.